This T cell receptor (beta chain) was sequenced for a study of blood T cell repertoires in COVID-19 (dated by TCRdb to about 2020). As for the study more broadly: Samples covering the acute and convalescent phases of COVID-19 were provided by collaborators in the United States, Italy and Spain. HLA class I and class II types, where available, came from metadata supplied by the sample provider rather than from assay-based typing. The sample metadata nearly always contained a de-identified subject ID, COVID-19 status, age in years and sex. Samples were obtained from the ongoing ImmuneRACE study (first 160 participants) and from some 1,300 subjects provided by 6 global collaborators. The dataset comprised deeply sampled blood TCRbeta repertoires from subjects exposed to, actively infected with, or recovered from COVID-19. The repertoires were made available in a free public database intended to serve as a resource for research on the immune response to SARS-CoV-2. The material from the prospective study consisted of cDNA or gDNA derived from T cells, B-cell-depleted T cells, or PBMCs. The research as a whole found: The quantity of clinical and demographic metadata differed by source and by participant and was supplied without curation.

Each collaborating institution followed its own protocols to collect whole blood in K2EDTA tubes. Collaborator samples were shipped for TCRbeta analysis as frozen whole blood, isolated PBMCs, or DNA extracted from either sample type. The CDR3 covers 14 residues, taking in both the cysteine and the phenylalanine. Only CDR3 DNA is held: 42 bases, read in frame from base 1. CDR1 and CDR2 (SNHLY, FYNNEI) derive from the germline V gene. Trimming accounts for 6 bases at V and 4 bases at J, while the number of junction bases matched to no gene is 4. TCRbeta CDR3 regions were amplified from genomic DNA using the immunoSEQ Assay, a bias-controlled multiplex PCR. For the original study's pipeline: The number of nucleated cells in each sample was estimated by amplification of reference gene primers within the assay. To quantify the absolute abundance of each unique TCRbeta CDR3 rearrangement, sequence reads were collapsed and filtered. For each sample, productive Simpson clonality was calculated by taking the square root of Simpson's diversity index across productive rearrangements. The source is immuneACCESS, and TCRdb retained only in-frame sequences with V and J called. Part of the clones is not carried over; for the studies checked, unresolved V genes explain less than half of this, and the remainder is unexplained. From that table come the V and J calls and clone size; the DNA was used to work out D and trimming. This sample holds tens of thousands of clones; roughly three quarters were observed only once. Jointly, the top ten make up around 30% of the sample.

With regard to this clone: What antigen it recognizes has not been identified. There are no base qualities to consult, and no much larger clone falls within one base.

Rearrangement joined TRBV2 to TRBJ1-4; a stretch of 8 junction bases matches TRBD1. Sequences were obtained from peripheral blood. The TCR comes from a human donor in a cohort sampled during active COVID-19. The CDR3 region has the sequence CASRIRGLNEKLFF. The DNA sequence is as follows: TGTGCCAGCAGGATCAGGGGGCTTAATGAAAAACTGTTTTTT.